Here is one TCR beta chain with its context. Antigen unknown. The sample carries other DNA sequences with the same CDR3. The data originate from a study of cytomegalovirus exposure and HLA in healthy donors. The study's findings and limits: Analyses of presence/absence relied on an assumption of roughly uniform sequencing depth across donors. Trimming of TCR beta V- and J-genes showed a link, identified in a later analysis, to a missense DCLRE1C variant.

Primers included in the PCR were 60 Vbeta and 13 Jbeta primers. Profiling relied on immunoSEQ multiplex PCR, and the TCRdb table lists in-frame clones only, not all of them. The table lists some 65,000 clones, roughly 70% of them singletons. The sequenced sample was PBMCs. The TCR was taken from a woman aged 25-40 years in good health and CMV-seronegative.

CDR3 DNA: TGTGCCTGGCCCGCGGGGGTTTGGGCTGAAGCTTTCTTT. Protein: CAWPAGVWAEAFF. The genes are TRBV30 and TRBJ1-1; possibly TRBD1 for D (5 bases). V dropped 5 bases and J dropped 6 bases, with 16 bases sitting between them. CDR1 is GTSNPN and CDR2 is SVGIG in the germline V gene (reference sequence). The CDR3 extends over 13 amino acids.